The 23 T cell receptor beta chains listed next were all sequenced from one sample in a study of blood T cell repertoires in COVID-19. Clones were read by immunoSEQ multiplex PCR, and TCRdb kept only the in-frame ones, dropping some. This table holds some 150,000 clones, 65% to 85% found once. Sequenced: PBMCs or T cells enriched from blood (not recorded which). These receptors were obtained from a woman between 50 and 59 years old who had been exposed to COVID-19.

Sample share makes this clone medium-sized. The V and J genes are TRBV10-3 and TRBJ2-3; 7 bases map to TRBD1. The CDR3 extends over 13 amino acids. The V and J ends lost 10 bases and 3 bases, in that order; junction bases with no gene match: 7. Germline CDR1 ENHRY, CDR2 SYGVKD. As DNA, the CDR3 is TGTGCCACCGAGGACAGGAGTACAGATACGCAGTATTTT. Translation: CATEDRSTDTQYF.

The CDR3, as DNA: TGTGCCAGCAGCTTAGGGCTAGCGGGGACCTACAATGAGCAGTTCTTC. It specifies CASSLGLAGTYNEQFF. This chain uses TRBV7-3 with TRBJ2-1, with 9 bases aligning to TRBD2. J lost 2 bases, V lost 2 bases, and 4 bases had no gene match. Per the germline V gene, CDR1 is SGHTA and CDR2 is FQGTGA. The CDR3 totals 16 residues. The variable domain in full, completed from reference TRBV7-3 and TRBJ2-1, reads GAGVSQTPSNKVTEKGKYVELRCDPISGHTALYWYRQSLGQGPEFLIYFQGTGAADDSGLPNDRFFAVRPEGSVSTLKIQRTERGDSAVYLCASSLGLAGTYNEQFFGPGTRLTVL.

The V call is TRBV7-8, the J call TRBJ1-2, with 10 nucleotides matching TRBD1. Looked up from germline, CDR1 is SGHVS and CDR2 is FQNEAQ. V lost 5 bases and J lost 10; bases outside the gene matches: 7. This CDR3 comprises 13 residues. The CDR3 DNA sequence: TGTGCCAGCAGCCAAGGGACAGGGGAAAACTACACCTTC. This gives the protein CASSQGTGENYTF.

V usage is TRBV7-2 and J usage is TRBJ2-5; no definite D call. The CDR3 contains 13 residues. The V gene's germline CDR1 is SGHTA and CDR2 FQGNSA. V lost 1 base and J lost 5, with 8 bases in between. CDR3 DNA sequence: TGTGCCAGCAGCTTAGGCCCCGCGGAGACCCAGTACTTC. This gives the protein CASSLGPAETQYF.

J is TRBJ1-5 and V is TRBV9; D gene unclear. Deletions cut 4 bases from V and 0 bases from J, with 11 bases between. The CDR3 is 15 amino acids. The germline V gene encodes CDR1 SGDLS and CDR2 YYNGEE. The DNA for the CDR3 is TGTGCCAGCAGCCCCCACATGGTTAGCAATCAGCCCCAGCATTTT. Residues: CASSPHMVSNQPQHF.

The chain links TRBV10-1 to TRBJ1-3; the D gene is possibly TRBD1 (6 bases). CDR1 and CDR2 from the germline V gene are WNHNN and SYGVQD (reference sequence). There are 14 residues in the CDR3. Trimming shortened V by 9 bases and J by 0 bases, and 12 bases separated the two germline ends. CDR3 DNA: TGCGCCAGGCTGGGGGGGCTCTCTGGAAACACCATATATTTT. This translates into CARLGGLSGNTIYF.

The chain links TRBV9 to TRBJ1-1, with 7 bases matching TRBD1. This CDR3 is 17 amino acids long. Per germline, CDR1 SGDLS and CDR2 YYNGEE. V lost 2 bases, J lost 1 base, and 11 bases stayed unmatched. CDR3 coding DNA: TGTGCCAGCAGCGTGGCTACAGGGGCGCCGGGGAACACTGAAGCTTTCTTT. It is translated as CASSVATGAPGNTEAFF.

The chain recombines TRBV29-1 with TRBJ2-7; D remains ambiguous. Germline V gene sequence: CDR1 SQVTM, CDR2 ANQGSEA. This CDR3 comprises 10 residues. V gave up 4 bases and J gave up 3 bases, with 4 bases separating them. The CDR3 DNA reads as TGCAGCGTTGGCAGCTACGAGCAGTACTTC. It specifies CSVGSYEQYF.

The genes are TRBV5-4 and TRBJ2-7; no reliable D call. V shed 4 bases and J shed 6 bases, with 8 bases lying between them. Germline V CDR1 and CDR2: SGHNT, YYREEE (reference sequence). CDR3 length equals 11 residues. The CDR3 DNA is TGTGCCAGCAGCGGTCGAGGCGAGCAGTACTTC. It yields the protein CASSGRGEQYF.

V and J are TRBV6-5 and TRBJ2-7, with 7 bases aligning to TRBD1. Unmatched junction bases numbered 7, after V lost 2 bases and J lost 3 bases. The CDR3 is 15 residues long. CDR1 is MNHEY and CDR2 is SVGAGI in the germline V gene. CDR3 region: CASSYGTATNYEQYF. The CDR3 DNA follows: TGTGCCAGCAGTTACGGGACAGCTACTAACTACGAGCAGTACTTC.

CDR3 protein: CASSAIGTGTTIEQYF. The CDR3 coding sequence is TGTGCCAGCTCGGCGATCGGGACAGGGACTACGATAGAGCAGTACTTC. The chain joins TRBV18 to TRBJ2-7; 9 bases line up with TRBD1. Germline V gene data show CDR1 as KGHSH and CDR2 as LQKENI. This CDR3 has 16 amino acids. V dropped 6 bases and J dropped 7; count of bases not matched to a gene: 16.

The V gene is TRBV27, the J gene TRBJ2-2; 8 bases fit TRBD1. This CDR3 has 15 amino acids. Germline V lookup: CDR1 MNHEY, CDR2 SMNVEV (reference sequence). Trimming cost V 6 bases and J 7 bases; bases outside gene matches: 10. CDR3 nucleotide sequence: TGTGCCAGCAGACGGACAGGGCGGGTAGACGGGGAGCTGTTTTTT. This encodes CASRRTGRVDGELFF.

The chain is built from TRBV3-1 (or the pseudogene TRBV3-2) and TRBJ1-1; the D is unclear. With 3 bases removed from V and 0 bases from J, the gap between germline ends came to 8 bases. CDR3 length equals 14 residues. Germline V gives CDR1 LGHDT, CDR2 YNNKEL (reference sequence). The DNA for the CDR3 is TGTGCCAGCAGCCATCACGCGCTGAACACTGAAGCTTTCTTT. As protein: CASSHHALNTEAFF.

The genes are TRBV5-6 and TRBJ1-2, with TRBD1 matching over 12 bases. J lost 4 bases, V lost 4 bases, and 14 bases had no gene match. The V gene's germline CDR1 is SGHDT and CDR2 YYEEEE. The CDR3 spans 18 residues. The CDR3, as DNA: TGTGCCAGCAGCCCGCAGGGACAGGGGGCGAGAGTTGCCTATGGCTACACCTTC. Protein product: CASSPQGQGARVAYGYTF.

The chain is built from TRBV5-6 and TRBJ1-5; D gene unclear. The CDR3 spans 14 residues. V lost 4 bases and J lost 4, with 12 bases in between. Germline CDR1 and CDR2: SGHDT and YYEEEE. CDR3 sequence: CASSRRARNQPQHF. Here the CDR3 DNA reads TGTGCCAGCAGCCGGAGAGCCAGAAATCAGCCCCAGCATTTT.

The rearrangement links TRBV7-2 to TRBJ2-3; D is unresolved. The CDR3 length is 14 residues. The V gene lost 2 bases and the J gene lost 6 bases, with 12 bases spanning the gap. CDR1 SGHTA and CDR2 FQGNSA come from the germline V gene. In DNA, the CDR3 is TGTGCCAGCAGCTTAAGCCGGAGATCGGATACGCAGTATTTT. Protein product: CASSLSRRSDTQYF.

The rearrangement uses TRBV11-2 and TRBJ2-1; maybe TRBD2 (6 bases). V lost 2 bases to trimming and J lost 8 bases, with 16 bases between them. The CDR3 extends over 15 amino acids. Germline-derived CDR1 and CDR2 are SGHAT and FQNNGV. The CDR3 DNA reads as TGTGCCAGCAGCTTAAAGGGACTCCCTAAACATGAGCAGTTCTTC. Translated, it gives CASSLKGLPKHEQFF.

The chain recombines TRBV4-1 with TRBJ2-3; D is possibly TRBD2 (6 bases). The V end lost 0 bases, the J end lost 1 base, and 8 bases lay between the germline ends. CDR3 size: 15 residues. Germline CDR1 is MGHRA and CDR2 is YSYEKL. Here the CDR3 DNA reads TGCGCCAGCAGCCAAGACGGACTACGCACAGATACGCAGTATTTT. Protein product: CASSQDGLRTDTQYF.

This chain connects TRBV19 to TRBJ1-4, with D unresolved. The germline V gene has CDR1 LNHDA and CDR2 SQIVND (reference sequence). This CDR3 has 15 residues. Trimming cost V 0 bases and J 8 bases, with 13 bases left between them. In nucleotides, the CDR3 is TGTGCCAGTAGTATAGATTCGGGGAACGGGGAAAAACTGTTTTTT. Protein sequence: CASSIDSGNGEKLFF.

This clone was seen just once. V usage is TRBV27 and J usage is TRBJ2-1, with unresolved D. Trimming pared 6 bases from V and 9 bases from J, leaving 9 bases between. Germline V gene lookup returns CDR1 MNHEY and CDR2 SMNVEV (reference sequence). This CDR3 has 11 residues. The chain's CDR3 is CASRKSFEQFF. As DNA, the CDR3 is TGTGCCAGCAGGAAGAGTTTTGAGCAGTTCTTC.

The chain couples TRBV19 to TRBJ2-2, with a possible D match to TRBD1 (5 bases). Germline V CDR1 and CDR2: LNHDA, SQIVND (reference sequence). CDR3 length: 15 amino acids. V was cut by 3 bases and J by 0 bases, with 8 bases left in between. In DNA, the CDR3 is TGTGCCAGTAGTATCAGGGCTACGAACACCGGGGAGCTGTTTTTT. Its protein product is CASSIRATNTGELFF.

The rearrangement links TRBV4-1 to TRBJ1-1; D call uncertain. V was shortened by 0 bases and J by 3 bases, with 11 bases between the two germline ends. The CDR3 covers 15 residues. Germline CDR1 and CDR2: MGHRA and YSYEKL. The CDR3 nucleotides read TGCGCCAGCAGCCAAGATCCCCCGAGGCACACTGAAGCTTTCTTT. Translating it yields CASSQDPPRHTEAFF.

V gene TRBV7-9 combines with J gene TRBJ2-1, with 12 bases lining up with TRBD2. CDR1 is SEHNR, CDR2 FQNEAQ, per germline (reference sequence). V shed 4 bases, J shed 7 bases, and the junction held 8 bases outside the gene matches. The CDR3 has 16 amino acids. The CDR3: CASSWASGGARNEQFF. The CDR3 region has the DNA TGTGCCAGCAGCTGGGCTAGCGGGGGGGCCCGGAATGAGCAGTTCTTC.